The 7 T cell receptor beta chains given below trace back to one sample, sequenced in a study of T cell responses to AZD1222 COVID-19 vaccine. Method: immunoSEQ multiplex PCR; TCRdb's copy keeps in-frame clones and lacks some. The sample comprises around 180,000 clones, about 89% of which are singletons, and about 3% rests with the top ten. The material sequenced was peripheral blood, taken on day 0 of MenACWY control vaccination. The receptors come from an adult in good health.

The chain joins TRBV28 to TRBJ2-7; 14 nucleotides agree with TRBD2. Germline values: CDR1 MDHEN, CDR2 SYDVKM. The CDR3 loop spans 16 amino acids. V lost 8 bases to trimming and J lost 4 bases; unmatched junction nucleotides: 10. CDR3 residues: CASWGRGTSGGYEQYF. The CDR3 region has the DNA TGTGCCAGCTGGGGCAGGGGGACTAGCGGGGGTTACGAGCAGTACTTC.

CDR3 region: CAWSEQGGYGYTF. DNA of the CDR3: TGTGCCTGGAGCGAACAGGGTGGCTATGGCTACACCTTC. The gene calls are TRBV30 and TRBJ1-2; possible D gene TRBD1, 6 bases. CDR3 length equals 13 residues. V lost 3 bases, J lost 4 bases, and 12 bases lay in between. Looked up from germline, CDR1 is GTSNPN and CDR2 is SVGIG (reference sequence).

The CDR3, as DNA: TGTGCCAGCAGCCCCCGGGGCGCTAGCGGAGAGACCCAGTACTTC. Residues: CASSPRGASGETQYF. This chain links TRBV5-4 with TRBJ2-5, with 7 bases identical to TRBD2. The CDR3 consists of 15 residues. The J segment lost 4 bases and the V segment lost 4 bases, leaving 10 bases of the junction unmatched. Germline CDR1 SGHNT, CDR2 YYREEE (reference sequence).

The genes are TRBV7-6 and TRBJ2-2; D unresolved. CDR3 length: 13 residues. Germline V lookup: CDR1 SGHVS, CDR2 FNYEAQ. V shed 5 bases and J shed 5 bases, with 9 bases lying between them. CDR3 sequence: CASSPRTTGELFF. CDR3 sequence (DNA): TGTGCCAGCAGCCCTCGAACGACCGGGGAGCTGTTTTTT.

The V call is TRBV5-1, the J call TRBJ2-5, with a possible D match to TRBD1 (6 bases). Germline V gene lookup returns CDR1 SGHRS and CDR2 YFSETQ. This CDR3 is 13 amino acids long. V dropped 8 bases and J dropped 2 bases, with 13 bases sitting between them. The CDR3 protein is CASSRQEQETQYF. DNA of the CDR3: TGCGCCAGTAGTCGACAGGAACAAGAGACCCAGTACTTC.

V is TRBV5-1 and J is TRBJ2-1; 10 bases are shared with TRBD2. With V trimmed by 4 bases and J by 0 bases, 1 base remained unmatched. Germline loops: CDR1 SGHRS, CDR2 YFSETQ. This CDR3 has 15 amino acids. The CDR3, as DNA: TGCGCCAGCAGCAGGACTAGCGGCTCCTACAATGAGCAGTTCTTC. Protein sequence: CASSRTSGSYNEQFF.

The chain recombines TRBV5-6 with TRBJ1-5; 7 bases agree with TRBD1. J was trimmed by 6 bases and V by 3 bases; bases with no gene match: 6. This CDR3 is built from 14 residues. Looked up from germline, CDR1 is SGHDT and CDR2 is YYEEEE. The CDR3 DNA follows: TGTGCCAGCAGCTGGAGACAGGGTGGTCAGCCCCAGCATTTT. The encoded protein is CASSWRQGGQPQHF.